Listed below are T cell receptor beta chains from one sample, sequenced in a study of cytomegalovirus exposure and HLA in healthy donors. This table comes from immunoSEQ multiplex PCR, and its TCRdb copy is limited to in-frame clones, with some not included. The table includes about 250,000 clones, roughly 84% detected once. The source material was PBMCs. These TCRs come from a man younger than 35 in good health and CMV-seropositive. Both conserved end residues are part of each CDR3. D genes are given only for firm matches. Clone size is not always given. Where it is, it says once, few, many or a class for expanded clones.

d_call	v_call	clone_size	j_call	cdr3_aa	cdr3_nt
TRBD1	TRBV25-1	-	TRBJ2-3	CASMIRDSLNLGTDTQYF	TGTGCCAGCATGATCCGGGACAGCCTTAACCTCGGGACAGATACGCAGTATTTT
TRBD2	TRBV14	-	TRBJ2-3	CASSQIRGADTQYF	TGTGCCAGCAGCCAAATTCGGGGGGCAGATACGCAGTATTTT
TRBD1	TRBV30	-	TRBJ2-1	CAWRGQGAKNEQFF	TGTGCCTGGAGGGGCCAGGGGGCGAAAAATGAGCAGTTCTTC
TRBD1	TRBV6-1	-	TRBJ1-5	CASSQAGTGISNQPQHF	TGTGCCAGCAGTCAAGCTGGGACAGGGATTAGCAATCAGCCCCAGCATTTT
TRBD2	TRBV7-9	once	TRBJ2-7	CASSLTSGTNEQYF	TGTGCCAGCAGCTTAACCAGCGGGACCAACGAGCAGTACTTC
-	TRBV7-2	-	TRBJ1-2	CASSLSRDNYGYTF	TGTGCCAGCAGCTTAAGTCGCGACAACTATGGCTACACCTTC
-	TRBV5-6	few	TRBJ1-2	CASSLVPEGYGYTF	TGTGCCAGCAGCTTGGTCCCAGAGGGCTATGGCTACACCTTC
-	TRBV27	-	TRBJ2-2	CASSSGQTLNTGELFF	TGTGCCAGCAGTTCCGGACAGACCCTGAACACCGGGGAGCTGTTTTTT
TRBD2	TRBV5-1	-	TRBJ2-1	CASSLVVGRYNEQFF	TGCGCCAGCAGCTTGGTGGTCGGGAGGTACAATGAGCAGTTCTTC
TRBD1	TRBV6-5	-	TRBJ1-2	CASRSPGGDYGYTF	TGTGCCAGCAGGTCCCCAGGGGGCGACTATGGCTACACCTTC
-	TRBV5-1	once	TRBJ1-1	CASSLEPNTEAFF	TGCGCCAGCAGCTTGGAACCCAACACTGAAGCTTTCTTT
-	TRBV28	-	TRBJ2-7	CASSLVYEQYF	TGTGCCAGCAGTTTGGTGTACGAGCAGTACTTC
TRBD1	TRBV5-1	-	TRBJ2-1	CASSFGQGTSNEQFF	TGCGCCAGCAGCTTTGGACAGGGTACGTCCAATGAGCAGTTCTTC
-	TRBV19	-	TRBJ2-7	CASSSFSGPYEQYF	TGTGCCAGTAGTTCCTTTTCAGGGCCCTACGAGCAGTACTTC
TRBD1	TRBV5-1	-	TRBJ2-7	CASSLWTGITYEQYF	TGCGCCAGCAGCCTCTGGACAGGGATAACCTACGAGCAGTACTTC
-	TRBV27	-	TRBJ1-3	CASSLGSPGSGNTIYF	TGTGCCAGCAGTTTGGGCAGCCCCGGCTCTGGAAACACCATATATTTT
-	TRBV6-5	-	TRBJ1-1	CASSYTGLENTEAFF	TGTGCCAGCAGTTACACAGGGCTTGAGAACACTGAAGCTTTCTTT
TRBD2	TRBV7-3	-	TRBJ2-7	CASSLISREGRYEQYF	TGTGCCAGCAGCTTAATCAGCAGGGAGGGCCGCTACGAGCAGTACTTC
-	TRBV4-1	-	TRBJ2-6	CASSQDRVLSGANVLTF	TGCGCCAGCAGCCAAGATCGAGTACTCTCTGGGGCCAACGTCCTGACTTTC
-	TRBV5-1	-	TRBJ2-7	CASSLGFGDYEQYF	TGCGCCAGCAGCCTGGGGTTTGGAGACTACGAGCAGTACTTC
-	TRBV30	-	TRBJ1-2	CAWRDLYGYTF	TGTGCCTGGCGGGATTTATATGGCTACACCTTC
-	TRBV7-2	-	TRBJ1-1	CASSRREMGEAFF	TGTGCCAGCAGCCGCAGGGAAATGGGTGAAGCTTTCTTT
-	TRBV27	-	TRBJ1-1	CASSFGPGNTEAFF	TGTGCCAGCAGTTTCGGTCCAGGGAACACTGAAGCTTTCTTT
TRBD2	TRBV5-1	-	TRBJ2-7	CASSLVAGGTYEQYF	TGCGCCAGCAGCTTGGTGGCGGGAGGAACCTACGAGCAGTACTTC
TRBD1	TRBV2	-	TRBJ2-1	CASSPDRGLGDEQFF	TGTGCCAGCAGTCCTGACAGGGGGCTCGGCGATGAGCAGTTCTTC
-	TRBV2	-	TRBJ1-4	CASRRTATNEKLFF	TGTGCCAGCAGAAGGACGGCAACTAATGAAAAACTGTTTTTT
-	TRBV28	-	TRBJ1-2	CASSPPGSYGYTF	TGTGCCAGCAGCCCGCCCGGGTCCTATGGCTACACCTTC
-	TRBV5-6	-	TRBJ1-1	CASTSGINTEAFF	TGTGCCAGCACCTCCGGGATCAACACTGAAGCTTTCTTT
TRBD2	TRBV5-4	-	TRBJ2-3	CASSAGLAGVVGDTQYF	TGTGCCAGCAGCGCAGGACTAGCGGGAGTCGTGGGAGATACGCAGTATTTT
-	TRBV27	-	TRBJ2-7	CASSSTLSPYEQYF	TGTGCCAGCAGTTCTACACTAAGCCCCTACGAGCAGTACTTC
TRBD1	TRBV23-1	-	TRBJ1-4	CASTEQGTHATNEKLFF	TGCGCCAGCACAGAACAGGGGACACATGCAACTAATGAAAAACTGTTTTTT
TRBD2	TRBV30	-	TRBJ2-1	CAWSVLGGRGNSYNEQFF	TGTGCCTGGAGTGTACTCGGGGGGAGGGGTAACTCCTACAATGAGCAGTTCTTC
TRBD2	TRBV28	-	TRBJ2-3	CASSSLGLAGAGDTQYF	TGTGCCAGCAGCTCCCTCGGACTAGCGGGAGCGGGGGATACGCAGTATTTT
TRBD2	TRBV2	once	TRBJ2-1	CASSDRASGNNEQFF	TGTGCCAGCAGTGATCGAGCTAGCGGGAACAATGAGCAGTTCTTC
-	TRBV27	-	TRBJ2-7	CASSSASAYYEQYF	TGTGCCAGCAGTTCGGCTAGCGCTTACTACGAGCAGTACTTC